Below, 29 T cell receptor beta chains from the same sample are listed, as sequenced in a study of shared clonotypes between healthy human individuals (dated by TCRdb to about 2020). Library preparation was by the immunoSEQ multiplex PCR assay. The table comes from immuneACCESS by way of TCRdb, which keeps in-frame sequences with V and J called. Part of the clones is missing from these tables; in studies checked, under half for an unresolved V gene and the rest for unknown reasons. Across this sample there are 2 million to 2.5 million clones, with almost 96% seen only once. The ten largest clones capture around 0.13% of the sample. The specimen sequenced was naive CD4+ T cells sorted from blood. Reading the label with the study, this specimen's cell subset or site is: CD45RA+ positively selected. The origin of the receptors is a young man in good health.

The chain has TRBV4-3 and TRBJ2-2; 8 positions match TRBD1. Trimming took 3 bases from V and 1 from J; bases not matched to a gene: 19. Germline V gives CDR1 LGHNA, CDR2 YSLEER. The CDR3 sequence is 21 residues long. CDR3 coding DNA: TGCGCCAGCAGCCAGTGGACAGGGAGCGGTCGCGGGACCGGGAACACCGGGGAGCTGTTTTTT. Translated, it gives CASSQWTGSGRGTGNTGELFF.

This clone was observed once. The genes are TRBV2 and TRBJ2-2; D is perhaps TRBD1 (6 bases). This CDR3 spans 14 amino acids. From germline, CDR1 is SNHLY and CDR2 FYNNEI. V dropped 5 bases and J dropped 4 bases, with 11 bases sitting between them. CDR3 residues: CASSKGQGTGELFF. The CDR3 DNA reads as TGTGCCAGCAGTAAGGGACAAGGCACCGGGGAGCTGTTTTTT.

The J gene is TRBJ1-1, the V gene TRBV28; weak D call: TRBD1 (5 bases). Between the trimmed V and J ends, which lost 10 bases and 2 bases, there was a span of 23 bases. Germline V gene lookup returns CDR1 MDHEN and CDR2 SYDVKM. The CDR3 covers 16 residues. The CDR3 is CAIQSFRGVGNTEAFF. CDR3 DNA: TGTGCCATCCAAAGTTTCCGGGGGGTAGGTAACACTGAAGCTTTCTTT.

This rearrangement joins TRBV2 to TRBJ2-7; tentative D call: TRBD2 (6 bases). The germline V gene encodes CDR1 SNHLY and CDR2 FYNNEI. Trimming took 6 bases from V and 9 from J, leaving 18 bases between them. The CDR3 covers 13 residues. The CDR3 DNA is TGTGCCAGCAGCCTGACTAGTTATTCCGGGCAGTACTTC. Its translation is CASSLTSYSGQYF. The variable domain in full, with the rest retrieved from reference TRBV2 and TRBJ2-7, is EPEVTQTPSHQVTQMGQEVILRCVPISNHLYFYWYRQILGQKVEFLVSFYNNEISEKSEIFDDQFSVERPDGSNFTLKIRSTKLEDSAMYFCASSLTSYSGQYFGPGTRLTVT.

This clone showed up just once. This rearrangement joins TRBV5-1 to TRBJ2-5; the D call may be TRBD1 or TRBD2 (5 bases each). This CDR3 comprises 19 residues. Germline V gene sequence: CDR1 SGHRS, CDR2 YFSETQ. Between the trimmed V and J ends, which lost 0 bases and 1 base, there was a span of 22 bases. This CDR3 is CASSLGARGSANFQETQYF. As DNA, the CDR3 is TGCGCCAGCAGCTTGGGGGCGAGGGGTAGCGCAAACTTCCAAGAGACCCAGTACTTC.

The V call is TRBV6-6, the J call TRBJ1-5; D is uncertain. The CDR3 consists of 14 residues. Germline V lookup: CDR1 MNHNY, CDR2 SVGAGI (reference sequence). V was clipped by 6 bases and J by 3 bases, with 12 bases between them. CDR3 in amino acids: CASSRGRDNQPQHF. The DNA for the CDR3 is TGTGCCAGCAGCCGAGGACGGGACAATCAGCCCCAGCATTTT.

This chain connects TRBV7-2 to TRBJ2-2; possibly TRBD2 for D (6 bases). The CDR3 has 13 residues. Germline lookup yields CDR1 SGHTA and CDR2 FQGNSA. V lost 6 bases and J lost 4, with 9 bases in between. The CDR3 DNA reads TGTGCCAGCAGGCCAGCGGGCACCGGGGAGCTGTTTTTT. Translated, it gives CASRPAGTGELFF.

CDR3 region: CASSSTKGGYEQYF. The CDR3 DNA reads as TGTGCCAGCAGCTCTACCAAAGGGGGCTACGAGCAGTACTTC. The genes are TRBV7-9 and TRBJ2-7; weak D call: TRBD1 (6 bases). CDR3 length: 14 amino acids. The germline CDR1 and CDR2 sequences are SEHNR and FQNEAQ (reference sequence). V shed 4 bases and J shed 3 bases, with 13 bases lying between them.

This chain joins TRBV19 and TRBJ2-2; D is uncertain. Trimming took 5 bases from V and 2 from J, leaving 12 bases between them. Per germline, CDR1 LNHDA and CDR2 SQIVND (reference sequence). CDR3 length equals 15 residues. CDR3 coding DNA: TGTGCCAGTAGTGAGAGCAGGAGTAACACCGGGGAGCTGTTTTTT. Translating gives CASSESRSNTGELFF. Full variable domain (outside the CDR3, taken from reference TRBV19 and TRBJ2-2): DGGITQSPKYLFRKEGQNVTLSCEQNLNHDAMYWYRQDPGQGLRLIYYSQIVNDFQKGDIAEGYSVSREKKESFPLTVTSAQKNPTAFYLCASSESRSNTGELFFGEGSRLTVL.

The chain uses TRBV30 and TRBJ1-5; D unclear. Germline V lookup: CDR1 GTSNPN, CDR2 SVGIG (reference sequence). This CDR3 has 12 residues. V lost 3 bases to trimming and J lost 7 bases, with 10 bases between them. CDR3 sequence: CAWSPSEQPQHF. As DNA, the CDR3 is TGTGCCTGGAGCCCCTCGGAGCAGCCCCAGCATTTT. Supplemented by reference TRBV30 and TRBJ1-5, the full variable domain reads SQTIHQWPATLVQPVGSPLSLECTVEGTSNPNLYWYRQAAGRGLQLLFYSVGIGQISSEVPQNLSASRPQDRQFILSSKKLLLSDSGFYLCAWSPSEQPQHFGDGTRLSIL.

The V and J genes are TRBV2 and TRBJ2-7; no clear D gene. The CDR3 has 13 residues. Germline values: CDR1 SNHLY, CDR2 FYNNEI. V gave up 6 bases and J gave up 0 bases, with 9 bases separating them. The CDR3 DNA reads TGTGCCAGCAGGGACCTCCTCTCCTACGAGCAGTACTTC. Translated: CASRDLLSYEQYF.

The CDR3 nucleotides read TGTGCCAGCAGCGAGGGACAGGGGGCCATGAACACTGAAGCTTTCTTT. It is translated as CASSEGQGAMNTEAFF. The V and J genes are TRBV5-6 and TRBJ1-1, with 12 bases fitting TRBD1. There are 16 residues in the CDR3. With 4 bases clipped from V and 0 bases from J, the junction kept 4 bases outside the gene matches. Per germline, CDR1 SGHDT and CDR2 YYEEEE.

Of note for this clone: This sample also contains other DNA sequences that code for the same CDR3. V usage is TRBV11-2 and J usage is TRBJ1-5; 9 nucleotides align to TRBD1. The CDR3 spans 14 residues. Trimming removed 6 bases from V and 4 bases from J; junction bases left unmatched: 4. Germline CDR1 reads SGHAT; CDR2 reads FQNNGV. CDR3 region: CASSQDRGNQPQHF. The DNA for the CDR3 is TGTGCCAGCAGTCAGGACAGGGGTAATCAGCCCCAGCATTTT.

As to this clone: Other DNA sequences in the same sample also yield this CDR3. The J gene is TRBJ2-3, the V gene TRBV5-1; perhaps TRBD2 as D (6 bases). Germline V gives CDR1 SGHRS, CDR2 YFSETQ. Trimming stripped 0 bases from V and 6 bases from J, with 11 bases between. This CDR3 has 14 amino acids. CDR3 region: CASSLAGVADTQYF. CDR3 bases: TGCGCCAGCAGCTTGGCGGGGGTCGCGGATACGCAGTATTTT. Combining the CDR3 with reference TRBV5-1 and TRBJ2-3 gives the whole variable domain KAGVTQTPRYLIKTRGQQVTLSCSPISGHRSVSWYQQTPGQGLQFLFEYFSETQRNKGNFPGRFSGRQFSNSRSEMNVSTLELGDSALYLCASSLAGVADTQYFGPGTRLTVL.

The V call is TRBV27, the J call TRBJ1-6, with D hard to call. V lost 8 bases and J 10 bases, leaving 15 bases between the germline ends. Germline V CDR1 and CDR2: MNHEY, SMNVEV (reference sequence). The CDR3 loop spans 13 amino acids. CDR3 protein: CASSGDLWSPLHF. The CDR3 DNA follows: TGTGCCAGCTCGGGCGATCTGTGGTCACCCCTCCACTTT.

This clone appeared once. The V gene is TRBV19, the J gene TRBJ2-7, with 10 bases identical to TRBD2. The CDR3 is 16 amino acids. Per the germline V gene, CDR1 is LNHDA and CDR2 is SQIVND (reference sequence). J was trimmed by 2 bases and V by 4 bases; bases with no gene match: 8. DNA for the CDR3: TGTGCCAGTAGTACCCTAGCGGGGGTGCAGACCTACGAGCAGTACTTC. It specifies CASSTLAGVQTYEQYF.

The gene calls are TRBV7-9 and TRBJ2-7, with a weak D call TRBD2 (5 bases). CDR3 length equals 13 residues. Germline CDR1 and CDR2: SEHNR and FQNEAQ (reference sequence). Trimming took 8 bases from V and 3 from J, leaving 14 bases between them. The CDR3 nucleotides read TGTGCCAGCCCGTGGAAGAGGGTCTACGAGCAGTACTTC. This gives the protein CASPWKRVYEQYF. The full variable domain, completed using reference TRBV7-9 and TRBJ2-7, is DTGVSQNPRHKITKRGQNVTFRCDPISEHNRLYWYRQTLGQGPEFLTYFQNEAQLEKSRLLSDRFSAERPKGSFSTLEIQRTEQGDSAMYLCASPWKRVYEQYFGPGTRLTVT.

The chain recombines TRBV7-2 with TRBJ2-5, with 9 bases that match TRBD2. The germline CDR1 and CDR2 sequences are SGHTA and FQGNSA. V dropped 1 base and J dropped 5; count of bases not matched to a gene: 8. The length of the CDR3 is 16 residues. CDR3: CASSLVRGRAYETQYF. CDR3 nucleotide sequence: TGTGCCAGCAGCTTAGTACGCGGGAGGGCCTACGAGACCCAGTACTTC. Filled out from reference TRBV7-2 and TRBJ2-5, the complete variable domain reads GAGVSQSPSNKVTEKGKDVELRCDPISGHTALYWYRQSLGQGLEFLIYFQGNSAPDKSGLPSDRFSAERTGGSVSTLTIQRTQQEDSAVYLCASSLVRGRAYETQYFGPGTRLLVL.

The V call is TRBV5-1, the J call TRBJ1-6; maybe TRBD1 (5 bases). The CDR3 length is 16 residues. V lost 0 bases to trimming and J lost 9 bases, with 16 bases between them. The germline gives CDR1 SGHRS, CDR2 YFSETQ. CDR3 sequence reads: CASSLVEGRDFSPLHF. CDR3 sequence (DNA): TGCGCCAGCAGCTTGGTAGAGGGACGAGACTTTTCACCCCTCCACTTT.

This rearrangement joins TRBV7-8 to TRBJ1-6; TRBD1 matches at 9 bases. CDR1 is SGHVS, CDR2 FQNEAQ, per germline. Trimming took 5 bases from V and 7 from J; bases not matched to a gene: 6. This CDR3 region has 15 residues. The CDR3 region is CASSPNGQGNSPLHF. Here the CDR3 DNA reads TGTGCCAGCAGCCCGAATGGACAGGGGAATTCACCCCTCCACTTT.

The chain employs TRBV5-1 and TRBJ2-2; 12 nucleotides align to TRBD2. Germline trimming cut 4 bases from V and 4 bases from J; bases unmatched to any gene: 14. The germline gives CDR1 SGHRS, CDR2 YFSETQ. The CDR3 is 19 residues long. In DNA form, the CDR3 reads TGCGCCAGCAGCCCCCAGCTGCTAGCGGGAGGGCTCTTCACCGGGGAGCTGTTTTTT. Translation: CASSPQLLAGGLFTGELFF.

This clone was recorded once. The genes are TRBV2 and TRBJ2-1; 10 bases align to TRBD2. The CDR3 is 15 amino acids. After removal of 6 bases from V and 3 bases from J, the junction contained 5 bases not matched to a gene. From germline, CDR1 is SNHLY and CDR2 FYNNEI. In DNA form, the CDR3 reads TGTGCCAGCAGGAAGCGGGAGGGCCTCTACAATGAGCAGTTCTTC. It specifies CASRKREGLYNEQFF.

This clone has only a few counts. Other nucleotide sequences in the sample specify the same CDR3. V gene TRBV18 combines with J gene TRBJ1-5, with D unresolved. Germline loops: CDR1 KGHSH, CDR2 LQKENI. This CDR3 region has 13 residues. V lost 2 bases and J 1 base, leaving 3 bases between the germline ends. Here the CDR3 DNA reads TGTGCCAGCTCACCAGGGAGCAATCAGCCCCAGCATTTT. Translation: CASSPGSNQPQHF.

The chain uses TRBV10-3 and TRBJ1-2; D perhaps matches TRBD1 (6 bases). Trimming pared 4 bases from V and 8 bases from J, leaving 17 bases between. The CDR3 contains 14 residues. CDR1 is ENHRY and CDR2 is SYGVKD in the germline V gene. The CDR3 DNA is TGTGCCATCAGTGCCTTAGGGGGGGCGCGGGGCTACACCTTC. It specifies CAISALGGARGYTF.

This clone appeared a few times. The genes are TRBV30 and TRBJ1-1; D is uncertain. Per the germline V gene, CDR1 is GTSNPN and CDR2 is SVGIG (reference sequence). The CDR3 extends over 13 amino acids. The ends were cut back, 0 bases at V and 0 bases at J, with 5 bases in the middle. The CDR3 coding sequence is TGTGCCTGGAGTGTTTTTGTGAACACTGAAGCTTTCTTT. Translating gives CAWSVFVNTEAFF.

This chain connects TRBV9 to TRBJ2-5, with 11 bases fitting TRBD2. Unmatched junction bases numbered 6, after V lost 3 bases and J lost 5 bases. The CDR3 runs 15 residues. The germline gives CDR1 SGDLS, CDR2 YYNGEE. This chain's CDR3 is CASSARLAGRETQYF. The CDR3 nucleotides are TGTGCCAGCAGCGCCCGACTAGCGGGGCGGGAGACCCAGTACTTC.

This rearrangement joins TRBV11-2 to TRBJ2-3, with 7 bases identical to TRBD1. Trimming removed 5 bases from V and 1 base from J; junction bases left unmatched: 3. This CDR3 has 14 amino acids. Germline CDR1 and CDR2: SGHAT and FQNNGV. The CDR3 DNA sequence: TGTGCCAGCAGCACTGGACAGGGCACAGATACGCAGTATTTT. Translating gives CASSTGQGTDTQYF.

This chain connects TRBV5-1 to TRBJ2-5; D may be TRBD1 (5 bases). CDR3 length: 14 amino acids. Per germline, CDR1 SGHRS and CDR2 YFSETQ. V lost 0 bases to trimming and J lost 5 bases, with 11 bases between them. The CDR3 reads CASSLEAGPETQYF. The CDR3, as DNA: TGCGCCAGCAGCTTGGAGGCAGGGCCCGAGACCCAGTACTTC.

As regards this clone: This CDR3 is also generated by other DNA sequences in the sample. The CDR3 sequence: CASSPGGSSYNSPLHF. Written as DNA, the CDR3 is TGTGCCAGCAGCCCGGGCGGGAGCTCCTATAATTCACCCCTCCACTTT. V gene TRBV5-4 combines with J gene TRBJ1-6; D remains unclear. From germline, CDR1 is SGHNT and CDR2 YYREEE (reference sequence). Deletions cut 4 bases from V and 0 bases from J, with 11 bases between. CDR3 length equals 16 residues.